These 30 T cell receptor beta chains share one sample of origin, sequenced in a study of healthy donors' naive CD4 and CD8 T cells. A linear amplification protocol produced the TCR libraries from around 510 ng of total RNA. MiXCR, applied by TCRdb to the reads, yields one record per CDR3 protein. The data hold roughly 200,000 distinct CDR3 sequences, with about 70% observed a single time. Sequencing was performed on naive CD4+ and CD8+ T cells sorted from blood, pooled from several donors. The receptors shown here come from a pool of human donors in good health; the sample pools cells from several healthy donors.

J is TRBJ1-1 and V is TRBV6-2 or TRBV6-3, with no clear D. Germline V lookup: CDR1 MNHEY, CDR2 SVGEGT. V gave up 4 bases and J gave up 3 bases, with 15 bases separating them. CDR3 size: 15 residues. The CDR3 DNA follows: TGTGCCAGCAGTTTGTACGGGGAGCGCGACACTGAAGCTTTCTTT. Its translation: CASSLYGERDTEAFF.

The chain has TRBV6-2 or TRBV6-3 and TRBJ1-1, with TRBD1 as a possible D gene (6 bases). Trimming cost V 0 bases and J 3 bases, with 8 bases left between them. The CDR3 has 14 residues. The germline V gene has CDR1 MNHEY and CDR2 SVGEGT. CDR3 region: CASSYSGTYTEAFF. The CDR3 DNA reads TGTGCCAGCAGTTACTCGGGGACATACACTGAAGCTTTCTTT.

The CDR3 region is CASSPPTALANYGYTF. The CDR3 DNA reads TGTGCCAGCTCACCACCTACGGCCCTAGCTAACTATGGCTACACCTTC. The genes are TRBV18 and TRBJ1-2; D ambiguous. Trimming took 0 bases from V and 0 from J, leaving 11 bases between them. CDR1 KGHSH and CDR2 LQKENI come from the germline V gene. The CDR3 runs 16 residues.

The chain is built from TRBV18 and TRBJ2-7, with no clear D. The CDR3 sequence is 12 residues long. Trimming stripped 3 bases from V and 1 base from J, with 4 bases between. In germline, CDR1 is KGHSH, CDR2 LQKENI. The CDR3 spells CASSPASYEQYF. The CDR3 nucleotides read TGTGCCAGCTCACCGGCATCCTACGAGCAGTACTTC.

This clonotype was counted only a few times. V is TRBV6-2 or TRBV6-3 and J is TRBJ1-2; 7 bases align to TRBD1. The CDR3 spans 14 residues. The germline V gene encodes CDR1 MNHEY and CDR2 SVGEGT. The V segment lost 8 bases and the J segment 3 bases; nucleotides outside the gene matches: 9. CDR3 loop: CASLPGTVHYGYTF. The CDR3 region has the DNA TGTGCCAGCTTACCCGGGACAGTCCACTATGGCTACACCTTC.

CDR3 amino acids: CATSEGFTDTQYF. DNA for the CDR3: TGTGCCACCAGTGAGGGCTTCACAGATACGCAGTATTTT. The V gene is TRBV24-1, the J gene TRBJ2-3; D is undetermined. This CDR3 is 13 amino acids long. Germline-derived CDR1 and CDR2 are KGHDR and SFDVKD. Deletions cut 4 bases from V and 2 bases from J, with 6 bases between.

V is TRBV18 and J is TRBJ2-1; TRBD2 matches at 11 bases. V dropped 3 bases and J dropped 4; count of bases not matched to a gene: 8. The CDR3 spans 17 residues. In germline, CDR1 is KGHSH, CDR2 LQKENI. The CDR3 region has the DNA TGTGCCAGCTCACCTCCCAGGGGGACTAGCGGATACAATGAGCAGTTCTTC. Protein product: CASSPPRGTSGYNEQFF.

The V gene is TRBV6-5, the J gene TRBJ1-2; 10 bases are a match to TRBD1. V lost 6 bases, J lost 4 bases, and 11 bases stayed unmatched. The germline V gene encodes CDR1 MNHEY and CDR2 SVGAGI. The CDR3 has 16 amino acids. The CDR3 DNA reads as TGTGCCAGCAGCCTAAGAGTCGGGACAGGGGTCTATGGCTACACCTTC. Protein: CASSLRVGTGVYGYTF.

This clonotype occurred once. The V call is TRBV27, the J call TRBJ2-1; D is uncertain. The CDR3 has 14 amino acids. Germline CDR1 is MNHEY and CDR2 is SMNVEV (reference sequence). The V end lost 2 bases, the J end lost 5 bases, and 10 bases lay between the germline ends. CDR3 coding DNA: TGTGCCAGCAGTTTACGGAGCTTGCACAATGAGCAGTTCTTC. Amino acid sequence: CASSLRSLHNEQFF.

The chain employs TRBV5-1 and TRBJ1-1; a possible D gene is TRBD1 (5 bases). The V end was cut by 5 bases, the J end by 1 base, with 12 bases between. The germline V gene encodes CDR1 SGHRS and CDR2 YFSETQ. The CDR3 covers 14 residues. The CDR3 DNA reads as TGCGCCAGCAGGCAGGGACCAGCGAACACTGAAGCTTTCTTT. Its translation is CASRQGPANTEAFF.

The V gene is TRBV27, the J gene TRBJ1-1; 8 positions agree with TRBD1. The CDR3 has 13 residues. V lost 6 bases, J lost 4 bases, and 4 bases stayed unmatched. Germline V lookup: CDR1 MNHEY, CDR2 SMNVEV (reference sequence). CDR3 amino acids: CASSRGLGTEAFF. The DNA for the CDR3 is TGTGCCAGCAGCAGGGGGCTAGGCACTGAAGCTTTCTTT.

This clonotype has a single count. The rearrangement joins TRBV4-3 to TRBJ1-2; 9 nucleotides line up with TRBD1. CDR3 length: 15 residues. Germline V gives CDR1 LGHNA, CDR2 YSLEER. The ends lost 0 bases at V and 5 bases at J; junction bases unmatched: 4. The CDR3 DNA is TGCGCCAGCAGCCAAGATGTGGGACAGGGTTATGGCTACACCTTC. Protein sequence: CASSQDVGQGYGYTF.

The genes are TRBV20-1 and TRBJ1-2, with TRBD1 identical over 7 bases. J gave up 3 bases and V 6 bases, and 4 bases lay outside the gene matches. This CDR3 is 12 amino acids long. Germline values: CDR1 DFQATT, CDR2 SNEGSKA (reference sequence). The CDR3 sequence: CSALDRDYGYTF. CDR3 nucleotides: TGCAGTGCCCTCGACAGGGACTATGGCTACACCTTC.

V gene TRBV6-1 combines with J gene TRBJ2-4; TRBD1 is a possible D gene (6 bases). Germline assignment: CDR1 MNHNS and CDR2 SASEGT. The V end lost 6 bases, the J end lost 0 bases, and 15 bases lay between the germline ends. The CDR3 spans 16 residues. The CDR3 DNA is TGTGCCAGCAGGGCTACAGGGCTCCTAGCCAAAAACATTCAGTACTTC. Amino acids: CASRATGLLAKNIQYF.

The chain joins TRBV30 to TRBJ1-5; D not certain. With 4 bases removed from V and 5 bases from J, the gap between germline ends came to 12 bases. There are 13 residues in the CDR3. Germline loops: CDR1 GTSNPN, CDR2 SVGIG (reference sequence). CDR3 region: CAWTRGFDQPQHF. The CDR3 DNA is TGTGCCTGGACTAGAGGGTTCGATCAGCCCCAGCATTTT.

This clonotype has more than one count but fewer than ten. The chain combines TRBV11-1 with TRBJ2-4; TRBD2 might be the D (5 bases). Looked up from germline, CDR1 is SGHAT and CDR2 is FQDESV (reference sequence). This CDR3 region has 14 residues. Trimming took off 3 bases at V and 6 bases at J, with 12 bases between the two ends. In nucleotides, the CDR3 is TGTGCCAGCAGCTTTTGGGGAGTTGCAAACATTCAGTACTTC. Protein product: CASSFWGVANIQYF. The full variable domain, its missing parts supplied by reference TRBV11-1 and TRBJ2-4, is EAEVAQSPRYKITEKSQAVAFWCDPISGHATLYWYRQILGQGPELLVQFQDESVVDDSQLPKDRFSAERLKGVDSTLKIQPAELGDSAMYLCASSFWGVANIQYFGAGTRLSVL.

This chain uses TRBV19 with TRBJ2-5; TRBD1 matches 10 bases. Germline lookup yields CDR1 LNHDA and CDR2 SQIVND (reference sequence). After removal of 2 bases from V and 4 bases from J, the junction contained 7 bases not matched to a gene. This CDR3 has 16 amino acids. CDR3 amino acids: CASSIFRDRGLETQYF. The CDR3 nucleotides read TGTGCCAGTAGTATATTCAGGGACAGGGGATTAGAGACCCAGTACTTC.

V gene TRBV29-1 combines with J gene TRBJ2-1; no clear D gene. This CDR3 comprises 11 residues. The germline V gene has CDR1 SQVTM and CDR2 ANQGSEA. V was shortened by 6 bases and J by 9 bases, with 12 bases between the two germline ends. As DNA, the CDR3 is TGCAGCGTGTTAGGCTGGAGTGAGCAGTTCTTC. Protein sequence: CSVLGWSEQFF.

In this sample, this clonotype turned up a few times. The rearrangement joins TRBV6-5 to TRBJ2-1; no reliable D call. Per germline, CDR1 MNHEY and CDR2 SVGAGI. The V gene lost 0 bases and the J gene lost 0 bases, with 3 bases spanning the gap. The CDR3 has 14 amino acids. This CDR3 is CASSYSGSYNEQFF. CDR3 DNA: TGTGCCAGCAGTTACTCTGGCTCCTACAATGAGCAGTTCTTC.

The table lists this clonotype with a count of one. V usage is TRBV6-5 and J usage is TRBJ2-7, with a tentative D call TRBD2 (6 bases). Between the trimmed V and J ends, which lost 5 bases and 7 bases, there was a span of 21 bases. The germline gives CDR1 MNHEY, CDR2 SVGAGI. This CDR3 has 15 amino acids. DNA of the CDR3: TGTGCCAGCAGTGGCGGGGAGCTACGTGCTGTTGAGCAGTACTTC. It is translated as CASSGGELRAVEQYF.

The CDR3: CSVESLARETQYF. DNA for the CDR3: TGCAGCGTTGAAAGTCTAGCGAGGGAGACCCAGTACTTC. V is TRBV29-1 and J is TRBJ2-5, with D possibly TRBD2 on 6 matching bases. Per germline, CDR1 SQVTM and CDR2 ANQGSEA. The CDR3 runs to 13 residues. Trimming stripped 2 bases from V and 5 bases from J, with 12 bases between.

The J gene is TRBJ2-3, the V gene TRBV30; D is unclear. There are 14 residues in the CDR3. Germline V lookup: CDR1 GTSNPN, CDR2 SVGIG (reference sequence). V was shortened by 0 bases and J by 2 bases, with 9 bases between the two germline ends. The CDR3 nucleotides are TGTGCCTGGAGTGTACAAGGGTACACAGATACGCAGTATTTT. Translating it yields CAWSVQGYTDTQYF.

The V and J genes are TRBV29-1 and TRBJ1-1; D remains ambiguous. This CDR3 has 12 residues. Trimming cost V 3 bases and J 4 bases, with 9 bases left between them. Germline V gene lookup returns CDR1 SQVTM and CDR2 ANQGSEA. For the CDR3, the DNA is TGCAGCGTTGAGGTCCCCCCCACTGAAGCTTTCTTT. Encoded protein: CSVEVPPTEAFF.

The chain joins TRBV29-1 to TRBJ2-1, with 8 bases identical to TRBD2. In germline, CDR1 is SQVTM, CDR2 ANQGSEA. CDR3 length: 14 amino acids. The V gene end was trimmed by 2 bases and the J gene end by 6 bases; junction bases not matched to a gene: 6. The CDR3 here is CSVESLAGGNEQFF. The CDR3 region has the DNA TGCAGCGTTGAAAGCCTAGCGGGCGGCAATGAGCAGTTCTTC.

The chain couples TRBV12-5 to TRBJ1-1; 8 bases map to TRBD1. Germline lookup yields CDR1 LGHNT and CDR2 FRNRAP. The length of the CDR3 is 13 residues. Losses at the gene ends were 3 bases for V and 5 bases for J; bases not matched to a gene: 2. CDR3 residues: CASGLDRGTEAFF. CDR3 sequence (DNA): TGTGCTAGTGGTTTAGACAGGGGAACTGAAGCTTTCTTT.

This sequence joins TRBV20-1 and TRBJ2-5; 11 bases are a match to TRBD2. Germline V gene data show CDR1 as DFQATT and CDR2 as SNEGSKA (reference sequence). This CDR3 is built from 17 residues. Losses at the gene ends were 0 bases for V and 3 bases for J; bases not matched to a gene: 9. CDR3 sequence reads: CSARDPTSGIIEETQYF. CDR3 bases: TGCAGTGCTAGAGATCCGACTAGCGGGATAATAGAAGAGACCCAGTACTTC.

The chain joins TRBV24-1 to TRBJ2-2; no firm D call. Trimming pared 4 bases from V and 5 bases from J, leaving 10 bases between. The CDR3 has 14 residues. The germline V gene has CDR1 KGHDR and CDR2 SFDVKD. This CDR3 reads CATSDQPVTGELFF. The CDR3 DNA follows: TGTGCCACCAGTGACCAGCCAGTGACCGGGGAGCTGTTTTTT.

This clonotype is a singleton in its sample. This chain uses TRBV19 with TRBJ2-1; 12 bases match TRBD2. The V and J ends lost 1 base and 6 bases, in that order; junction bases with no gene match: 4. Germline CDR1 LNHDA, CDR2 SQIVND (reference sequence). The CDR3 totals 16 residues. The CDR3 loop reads CASSIVPGLAGNEQFF. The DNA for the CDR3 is TGTGCCAGTAGTATAGTCCCGGGACTAGCGGGCAATGAGCAGTTCTTC.

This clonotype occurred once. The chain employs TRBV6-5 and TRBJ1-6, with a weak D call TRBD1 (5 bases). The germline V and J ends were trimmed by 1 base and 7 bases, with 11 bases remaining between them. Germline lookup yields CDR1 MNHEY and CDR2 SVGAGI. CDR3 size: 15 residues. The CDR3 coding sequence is TGTGCCAGCAGTTACTTTGCGGGGGTCAATTCACCCCTCCACTTT. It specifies CASSYFAGVNSPLHF.

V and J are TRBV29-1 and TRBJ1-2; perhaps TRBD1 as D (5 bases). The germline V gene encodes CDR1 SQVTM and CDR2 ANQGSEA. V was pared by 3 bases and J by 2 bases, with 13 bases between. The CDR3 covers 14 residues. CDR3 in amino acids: CSVDTTDTNYGYTF. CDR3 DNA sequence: TGCAGCGTTGATACTACGGACACAAACTATGGCTACACCTTC.